These 14 T cell receptor beta chains were sequenced from one sample in a study of immune evolution from preneoplasia to lung adenocarcinoma. Sequenced by immunoSEQ multiplex PCR; TCRdb stores in-frame clones only, minus some. In the table there are about 4,200 clones, more than 80% of which are singletons. Sequencing used FFPE adjacent normal lung tissue. These TCRs come from an older person with lung adenocarcinoma.

The CDR3 loop is CASRGTRGGNEKLFF. The CDR3 DNA reads TGTGCCAGCAGGGGGACTAGAGGGGGAAATGAAAAACTGTTTTTT. The rearrangement joins TRBV6-6 to TRBJ1-4, with D perhaps TRBD1 (6 bases). The CDR3 contains 15 residues. V lost 6 bases and J lost 5, with 16 bases in between. Per germline, CDR1 MNHNY and CDR2 SVGAGI (reference sequence).

V usage is TRBV30 and J usage is TRBJ2-7; possible D gene TRBD1, 6 bases. Germline V gene lookup returns CDR1 GTSNPN and CDR2 SVGIG (reference sequence). The CDR3 length is 14 residues. Trimming left V 5 bases short and J 0 bases short, with 14 bases between. CDR3 sequence: CAWGQGPHSYEQYF. The CDR3, as DNA: TGTGCCTGGGGGCAGGGGCCCCACTCCTACGAGCAGTACTTC.

This clone was counted a single time. The genes are TRBV7-3 and TRBJ2-2; tentatively, D is TRBD2 (5 bases). Trimming pared 0 bases from V and 6 bases from J, leaving 11 bases between. The CDR3 has 15 residues. Germline V lookup: CDR1 SGHTA, CDR2 FQGTGA. The CDR3, as DNA: TGTGCCAGCAGCTTAACTTATCTAGCCCCCGGGGAGCTGTTTTTT. As protein: CASSLTYLAPGELFF.

This chain's CDR3 is CASSETSGGADTQYF. CDR3 nucleotide sequence: TGTGCCAGCAGTGAGACTAGCGGGGGGGCAGATACGCAGTATTTT. The V call is TRBV6-1, the J call TRBJ2-3; TRBD2 matches 14 bases. The germline V gene has CDR1 MNHNS and CDR2 SASEGT. V dropped 3 bases and J dropped 4; count of bases not matched to a gene: 0. CDR3 length: 15 amino acids.

This clone is a singleton in its sample. The genes are TRBV27 and TRBJ2-5, with D perhaps matching TRBD2 (6 bases). V was pared by 8 bases and J by 4 bases, with 17 bases between. CDR3 size: 14 residues. CDR1 and CDR2 from the germline V gene are MNHEY and SMNVEV (reference sequence). CDR3 sequence (DNA): TGTGCCAGCCAAACTTTTGGAGGGTTAGAGACCCAGTACTTC. Its translation: CASQTFGGLETQYF.

This chain connects TRBV28 to TRBJ1-1, with TRBD1 identical over 9 bases. After removal of 6 bases from V and 7 bases from J, the junction contained 24 bases not matched to a gene. The CDR3 runs to 19 residues. Germline values: CDR1 MDHEN, CDR2 SYDVKM. The chain's CDR3 is CASRLYGDPTGTGRIEAFF. Here the CDR3 DNA reads TGTGCCAGCAGACTGTACGGGGACCCAACCGGGACAGGGAGAATTGAAGCTTTCTTT.

The gene calls are TRBV19 and TRBJ1-2; no reliable D call. Trimming left V 1 base short and J 1 base short, with 10 bases between. This CDR3 contains 15 residues. Germline V CDR1 and CDR2: LNHDA, SQIVND (reference sequence). CDR3 residues: CASSIADMHNYGYTF. CDR3 bases: TGTGCCAGTAGTATAGCCGACATGCATAACTATGGCTACACCTTC. Based on the CDR3 plus reference TRBV19 and TRBJ1-2, the full variable domain is DGGITQSPKYLFRKEGQNVTLSCEQNLNHDAMYWYRQDPGQGLRLIYYSQIVNDFQKGDIAEGYSVSREKKESFPLTVTSAQKNPTAFYLCASSIADMHNYGYTFGSGTRLTVV.

The chain carries TRBV6-5 and TRBJ2-5, with D unclear. This CDR3 is built from 13 residues. CDR1 MNHEY and CDR2 SVGAGI come from the germline V gene. V gave up 0 bases and J gave up 5 bases, with 7 bases separating them. CDR3 loop: CASSYSVWETQYF. In nucleotides, the CDR3 is TGTGCCAGCAGTTACTCAGTTTGGGAGACCCAGTACTTC.

This chain connects TRBV28 to TRBJ1-1; possibly TRBD1 for D (6 bases). The CDR3 sequence is 15 residues long. The V gene lost 4 bases and the J gene lost 0 bases, with 12 bases spanning the gap. CDR1 MDHEN and CDR2 SYDVKM come from the germline V gene. The CDR3 DNA follows: TGTGCCAGCAGTTCTTCCGGGACACTGAACACTGAAGCTTTCTTT. This codes for CASSSSGTLNTEAFF.

The V and J genes are TRBV7-2 and TRBJ1-3, with a possible D match to TRBD1 (6 bases). V was clipped by 5 bases and J by 2 bases, with 16 bases between them. The germline V gene encodes CDR1 SGHTA and CDR2 FQGNSA. The CDR3 length is 16 residues. CDR3 protein: CASSPYGGGAGNTIYF. The CDR3 region has the DNA TGTGCCAGCAGCCCCTACGGTGGGGGCGCTGGAAACACCATATATTTT.

CDR3 protein: CASSQHSGTENEKLFF. The CDR3 region has the DNA TGTGCCAGCAGCCAACATTCCGGGACAGAGAATGAAAAACTGTTTTTT. This sequence joins TRBV4-2 and TRBJ1-4; TRBD1 aligns across 7 bases. V lost 2 bases, J lost 5 bases, and 8 bases stayed unmatched. CDR1 and CDR2 from the germline V gene are LGHNA and YNFKEQ. The CDR3 covers 16 residues.

Only one count was recorded for this clone. CDR3: CAWSGTSRETQYF. For the CDR3, the DNA is TGTGCCTGGAGCGGGACTAGCAGAGAGACCCAGTACTTC. This chain links TRBV30 with TRBJ2-5; 9 nucleotides match TRBD2. Germline-derived CDR1 and CDR2 are GTSNPN and SVGIG (reference sequence). The V gene end was trimmed by 3 bases and the J gene end by 4 bases; junction bases not matched to a gene: 3. The CDR3 covers 13 residues.

This clone was seen only a few times. The chain joins TRBV6-4 to TRBJ1-1; D gene ambiguous. Germline V gives CDR1 MRHNA, CDR2 SNTAGT. This CDR3 is built from 14 residues. Trimming cost V 4 bases and J 4 bases, with 13 bases left between them. The CDR3 DNA reads as TGTGCCAGCAGTGTAGTCCCATGGGGCACTGAAGCTTTCTTT. This codes for CASSVVPWGTEAFF.

This chain connects TRBV19 to TRBJ2-5; D perhaps matches TRBD2 (5 bases). The length of the CDR3 is 13 residues. The V end lost 5 bases, the J end lost 5 bases, and 12 bases lay between the germline ends. The germline V gene has CDR1 LNHDA and CDR2 SQIVND (reference sequence). The CDR3 loop reads CASSPDPGETQYF. In nucleotides, the CDR3 is TGTGCCAGTAGTCCAGACCCGGGGGAGACCCAGTACTTC.